This T cell receptor (beta chain) was recovered during a study of blood T cell repertoires in COVID-19. Across the whole study: There were acute and convalescent COVID-19 samples, and they came from the United States, Italy and Spain.

The authors' processing: Amplified reference gene primers provided the basis for estimating nucleated cell counts. Sequencing used immunoSEQ multiplex PCR; TCRdb keeps in-frame clones, though not all of them. That table gives V, J and clone size, and the DNA gave D and trimming. The sample lists roughly 43,000 clones, roughly 88% seen once, with 7% to 9% in the top ten. With 8 bases removed from V and 0 bases from J, the gap between germline ends came to 10 bases. This CDR3 is 13 amino acids long. Sequenced input: peripheral blood. The sequence came from a man in his sixties with active COVID-19. This chain joins TRBV12-3 or TRBV12-4 and TRBJ1-1; D gene ambiguous. The CDR3 reads CASRPGMNTEAFF. CDR3 in DNA: TGTGCCAGCCGCCCTGGCATGAACACTGAAGCTTTCTTT.